Listed below are T cell receptor beta chains from one sample, sequenced in a study of tumor-infiltrating lymphocytes in localized non-small cell lung cancer. Sequenced by immunoSEQ multiplex PCR; TCRdb stores in-frame clones only, minus some. The table lists just under 5,000 clones, approximately 95% of them singletons. The material sequenced was uninvolved lung tissue not adjacent to the tumor. The receptors here all came from a human donor with non-small cell lung cancer. Both conserved end residues are part of each CDR3. The D gene is left open where the match is weak. Size is omitted from some rows. Given values are once, few, many or a class for expanded clones.

V gene: TRBV6-5; J gene: TRBJ1-2; clone size: NA; D gene: NA; CDR3 DNA: TGTGCCAGCAGCCCTCAGGGTTATGGCTACACCTTC; CDR3 protein: CASSPQGYGYTF
V gene: TRBV4-1; J gene: TRBJ2-3; clone size: NA; D gene: TRBD2; CDR3 DNA: TGCGCCAGCAGCCGAACTAGCGGTAGCACAGATACGCAGTATTTT; CDR3 protein: CASSRTSGSTDTQYF
V gene: TRBV7-8; J gene: TRBJ2-1; clone size: NA; D gene: TRBD2; CDR3 DNA: TGTGCCAGCAGTATAACTAGCGGAGGAAGTGAGCAGTTCTTC; CDR3 protein: CASSITSGGSEQFF
V gene: TRBV5-1; J gene: TRBJ1-5; clone size: NA; D gene: NA; CDR3 DNA: TGCGCCAGCAGCTTGGGTCAGCAAGATCAGCCCCAGCATTTT; CDR3 protein: CASSLGQQDQPQHF
V gene: TRBV7-2; J gene: TRBJ1-6; clone size: NA; D gene: NA; CDR3 DNA: TGTGCCAGCAGCTTAGCGGGACCTTCTCTCGGGACCCTCCACTTT; CDR3 protein: CASSLAGPSLGTLHF
V gene: TRBV7-2; J gene: TRBJ1-2; clone size: NA; D gene: NA; CDR3 DNA: TGTGCCAGCAGCTCACAGGGTCCCTATGGCTACACCTTC; CDR3 protein: CASSSQGPYGYTF
V gene: TRBV30; J gene: TRBJ1-2; clone size: once; D gene: TRBD1; CDR3 DNA: TGTGCCTGGACACAGGGGGCGCGCAATGGCTACACCTTC; CDR3 protein: CAWTQGARNGYTF
V gene: TRBV10-3; J gene: TRBJ2-2; clone size: NA; D gene: NA; CDR3 DNA: TGTGCCATCAGTGAGCTTGGGACGACGAACACCGGGGAGCTGTTTTTT; CDR3 protein: CAISELGTTNTGELFF
V gene: TRBV19; J gene: TRBJ1-2; clone size: NA; D gene: TRBD1; CDR3 DNA: TGTGCCAGTAGTGAACAGGGGGCCGGCTATGGCTACACCTTC; CDR3 protein: CASSEQGAGYGYTF
V gene: TRBV27; J gene: TRBJ2-6; clone size: NA; D gene: NA; CDR3 DNA: TGTGCCAGCACGGCCTGGGGGGCTGGGGCCAACGTCCTGACTTTC; CDR3 protein: CASTAWGAGANVLTF
V gene: TRBV7-6; J gene: TRBJ1-1; clone size: NA; D gene: NA; CDR3 DNA: TGTGCCAGCAGCTTTGACGGGAACACTGAAGCTTTCTTT; CDR3 protein: CASSFDGNTEAFF
V gene: TRBV30; J gene: TRBJ1-3; clone size: NA; D gene: NA; CDR3 DNA: TGTGCCTACTGTATGTGGGGCGTTGGAAACACCATATATTTT; CDR3 protein: CAYCMWGVGNTIYF
V gene: TRBV5-4; J gene: TRBJ2-5; clone size: NA; D gene: NA; CDR3 DNA: TGTGCCAGCAGCCCGGACATGGGAAGAGAGACCCAGTACTTC; CDR3 protein: CASSPDMGRETQYF
V gene: TRBV9; J gene: TRBJ2-2; clone size: NA; D gene: NA; CDR3 DNA: TGTGCCAGCAGCGTCGGGGTAATCGGGGAGCTGTTTTTT; CDR3 protein: CASSVGVIGELFF
V gene: TRBV5-6; J gene: TRBJ2-1; clone size: NA; D gene: NA; CDR3 DNA: TGTGCCAGCAGATATATGGGCAATGAGCAGTTCTTC; CDR3 protein: CASRYMGNEQFF
V gene: TRBV4-3; J gene: TRBJ1-3; clone size: NA; D gene: NA; CDR3 DNA: TGCGCCAGCAGCCAGGCACTGGGGACACCACACTCTGGAAACACCATATATTTT; CDR3 protein: CASSQALGTPHSGNTIYF
V gene: TRBV6-1; J gene: TRBJ2-1; clone size: NA; D gene: NA; CDR3 DNA: TGTGCCAGCACCGGTAATAGTTACAATGAGCAGTTCTTC; CDR3 protein: CASTGNSYNEQFF
V gene: TRBV6-5; J gene: TRBJ1-6; clone size: NA; D gene: NA; CDR3 DNA: TGTGCCAGCAGGATGGACGGATTTTCACCCCTCCACTTT; CDR3 protein: CASRMDGFSPLHF
V gene: TRBV29-1; J gene: TRBJ2-1; clone size: NA; D gene: TRBD1; CDR3 DNA: TGCAGCGTTGAAGCACCTGACAGGGGCTCCTACAATGAGCAGTTCTTC; CDR3 protein: CSVEAPDRGSYNEQFF
V gene: TRBV7-3; J gene: TRBJ2-2; clone size: NA; D gene: TRBD2; CDR3 DNA: TGTGCCAGCAGCTTAAGGGTAGCGGGGATTAACACCGGGGAGCTGTTTTTT; CDR3 protein: CASSLRVAGINTGELFF
V gene: TRBV5-1; J gene: TRBJ1-4; clone size: NA; D gene: NA; CDR3 DNA: TGCGCCAGCAGCTCTCCGGATAATGAAAAACTGTTTTTT; CDR3 protein: CASSSPDNEKLFF
V gene: TRBV30; J gene: TRBJ1-2; clone size: NA; D gene: NA; CDR3 DNA: TGTGCCTGGGGAATAACAGGGTTAGGTGGCTACACCTTC; CDR3 protein: CAWGITGLGGYTF
V gene: TRBV7-9; J gene: TRBJ1-2; clone size: NA; D gene: TRBD1; CDR3 DNA: TGTGCCAGCATCCCCAGCGGGACAGGGGGATCCTATGGCTACACCTTC; CDR3 protein: CASIPSGTGGSYGYTF
V gene: TRBV7-9; J gene: TRBJ1-4; clone size: NA; D gene: TRBD1; CDR3 DNA: TGTGCCAGCAGCTCGACAGGGGCCACAACTAATGAAAAACTGTTTTTT; CDR3 protein: CASSSTGATTNEKLFF
V gene: TRBV30; J gene: TRBJ2-1; clone size: NA; D gene: NA; CDR3 DNA: TGTGCCTGGAGTGTACTCACGTCTTCTGGTGAGCAGTTCTTC; CDR3 protein: CAWSVLTSSGEQFF
V gene: TRBV19; J gene: TRBJ1-2; clone size: NA; D gene: NA; CDR3 DNA: TGTGCCAGTAGTAGCATGGGGAACTATGGCTACACCTTC; CDR3 protein: CASSSMGNYGYTF
V gene: TRBV7-2; J gene: TRBJ2-1; clone size: NA; D gene: NA; CDR3 DNA: TGTGCCAGCAGCTCGGACGGGGGAACCTACAATGAGCAGTTCTTC; CDR3 protein: CASSSDGGTYNEQFF
V gene: TRBV6-5; J gene: TRBJ1-1; clone size: once; D gene: TRBD1; CDR3 DNA: TGTGCCAGCACTGGGACAGGGGGCCACTTCACTGAAGCTTTCTTT; CDR3 protein: CASTGTGGHFTEAFF
V gene: TRBV4-1; J gene: TRBJ1-2; clone size: NA; D gene: NA; CDR3 DNA: TGCGCCAGCAGCCACGCAGGACAGCCTAACTATGGCTACACCTTC; CDR3 protein: CASSHAGQPNYGYTF
V gene: TRBV5-4; J gene: TRBJ2-1; clone size: NA; D gene: NA; CDR3 DNA: TGTGCCAGCAGCACCTACAATGAGCAGTTCTTC; CDR3 protein: CASSTYNEQFF
V gene: TRBV5-6; J gene: TRBJ1-5; clone size: once; D gene: TRBD1; CDR3 DNA: TGTGCCAGCAGCTTGGCGGGACAGAGATTTTATAGCAATCAGCCCCAGCATTTT; CDR3 protein: CASSLAGQRFYSNQPQHF
V gene: TRBV5-1; J gene: TRBJ2-2; clone size: NA; D gene: TRBD1; CDR3 DNA: TGCGCCAGCAGCTTACAGGGGGCGTTATACACCGGGGAGCTGTTTTTT; CDR3 protein: CASSLQGALYTGELFF
V gene: TRBV29-1; J gene: TRBJ1-2; clone size: NA; D gene: NA; CDR3 DNA: TGCAGCGTTGAAGATGTCCCCGTCTACACCTTC; CDR3 protein: CSVEDVPVYTF
V gene: TRBV19; J gene: TRBJ2-5; clone size: NA; D gene: NA; CDR3 DNA: TGTGCCAGTAGTATAGATGCAGGACCCAGGGAGACCCAGTACTTC; CDR3 protein: CASSIDAGPRETQYF
V gene: TRBV18; J gene: TRBJ1-6; clone size: once; D gene: TRBD1; CDR3 DNA: TGTGCCAGCTCACCAGTCAGGGGGGATAACTCACCCCTCCACTTT; CDR3 protein: CASSPVRGDNSPLHF
V gene: TRBV6-1; J gene: TRBJ2-3; clone size: NA; D gene: TRBD1; CDR3 DNA: TGTGCCAGCAGTGAAAGTAGATTCGGGGACAGGACAGATACGCAGTATTTT; CDR3 protein: CASSESRFGDRTDTQYF
V gene: TRBV7-2; J gene: TRBJ1-1; clone size: NA; D gene: NA; CDR3 DNA: TGTGCCAGCACCTCGGGAGGGCTGAACACTGAAGCTTTCTTT; CDR3 protein: CASTSGGLNTEAFF
V gene: TRBV19; J gene: TRBJ2-7; clone size: NA; D gene: NA; CDR3 DNA: TGTGCCAGTAGTCCCTACCCGACAGCTGGCTACGAGCAGTACTTC; CDR3 protein: CASSPYPTAGYEQYF
V gene: TRBV6-5; J gene: TRBJ1-1; clone size: NA; D gene: NA; CDR3 DNA: TGTGCCAGCAGTTACTGGGGAGAGGACGCTTTCTTT; CDR3 protein: CASSYWGEDAFF
V gene: TRBV29-1; J gene: TRBJ1-2; clone size: NA; D gene: NA; CDR3 DNA: TGCAGCGTTGATGAGACGCCCGAGGGGGGGTATGGCTACACCTTC; CDR3 protein: CSVDETPEGGYGYTF
V gene: TRBV6-5; J gene: TRBJ2-1; clone size: NA; D gene: NA; CDR3 DNA: TGTGCCAGCAGTGACGGTGACAATGAGCAGTTCTTC; CDR3 protein: CASSDGDNEQFF
V gene: TRBV18; J gene: TRBJ2-5; clone size: large; D gene: NA; CDR3 DNA: TGTGCCAGCTCACCACTGACTGGTCCAGAGACCCAGTACTTC; CDR3 protein: CASSPLTGPETQYF
V gene: TRBV28; J gene: TRBJ2-7; clone size: NA; D gene: NA; CDR3 DNA: TGTGCCAGCAGACCGGCCGGGGCTGCCTACGAGCAGTACTTC; CDR3 protein: CASRPAGAAYEQYF
V gene: TRBV30; J gene: TRBJ1-1; clone size: NA; D gene: NA; CDR3 DNA: TGTGCCTGGAGCAGGTCAGAGAACACTGAAGCTTTCTTT; CDR3 protein: CAWSRSENTEAFF
V gene: TRBV7-8; J gene: TRBJ1-2; clone size: NA; D gene: TRBD1; CDR3 DNA: TGTGCCAGCAGCCCAGGACAGGGGGCGTTTGGCTACACCTTC; CDR3 protein: CASSPGQGAFGYTF
V gene: TRBV11-3; J gene: TRBJ1-1; clone size: NA; D gene: NA; CDR3 DNA: TGTGCCAGCAGCCTCGACAAGGGGAACACTGAAGCTTTCTTT; CDR3 protein: CASSLDKGNTEAFF
V gene: TRBV7-3; J gene: TRBJ2-2; clone size: NA; D gene: NA; CDR3 DNA: TGTGCCAGCAGCTTAGACAGGAATGGCGGGGAGCTGTTTTTT; CDR3 protein: CASSLDRNGGELFF
V gene: TRBV18; J gene: TRBJ1-1; clone size: NA; D gene: NA; CDR3 DNA: TGTGCCAGCTCTCCCCCCCGTGTGGGGAACACTGAAGCTTTCTTT; CDR3 protein: CASSPPRVGNTEAFF
V gene: TRBV7-3; J gene: TRBJ2-3; clone size: NA; D gene: NA; CDR3 DNA: TGTGCCAGCAGCTTAACTGGCCGCAGAGATACGCAGTATTTT; CDR3 protein: CASSLTGRRDTQYF
V gene: TRBV7-2; J gene: TRBJ2-3; clone size: NA; D gene: NA; CDR3 DNA: TGTGCCAGCAGCTTAAAGGTCCAAAACAGAGGAGATACGCAGTATTTT; CDR3 protein: CASSLKVQNRGDTQYF
V gene: TRBV30; J gene: TRBJ2-2; clone size: NA; D gene: NA; CDR3 DNA: TGTGCCTGGAGTGTAGCGCCGAACACCGGGGAGCTGTTTTTT; CDR3 protein: CAWSVAPNTGELFF